The clone carrying this TCR beta chain was counted ten times or more. No antigen is known for it. This specimen belongs to a study of read filtering for tumor transcriptome and immune sequencing. Study conclusions and caveats: IR-seq captured clonotypes deeper and more reliably than RNA-seq. Sorted CD138-negative bone marrow cells were not purified T cells.

Molecular barcoded adaptors covering alpha/delta and beta/gamma chains were used on about 390 ng RNA. MiXCR was run by TCRdb on the reads, yielding one entry per CDR3 protein. The sample comprises about 48,000 distinct CDR3 sequences, 15% to 20% of which are singletons, and just over 15% rests with the top ten. The CDR3 has 16 residues. Germline-derived CDR1 and CDR2 are DFQATT and SNEGSKA (reference sequence). Trimming took 0 bases from V and 3 from J; bases not matched to a gene: 8. The source of this sequence is a donor aged 40 or older with multiple myeloma. This chain uses TRBV20-1 with TRBJ2-3, with 8 nucleotides matching TRBD1. Source material: a population of CD138-negative cells sorted from bone marrow. The CDR3 protein is CSARDSDRGRTDTQYF. The CDR3 DNA follows: TGCAGTGCTAGAGATTCCGACAGGGGAAGGACAGATACGCAGTATTTT.